Listed below are T cell receptor beta chains from one sample, sequenced in a study of T cell repertoires and leukemia-associated antigens. For these TCRs, the target antigens are not known. One entry per CDR3 protein, called by TCRdb with MiXCR from the 5' RACE reads. The sample lists 13,000 to 15,000 distinct CDR3 sequences, 30% to 45% seen once, with about 9% in the top ten. Sequencing input: CD3+ T cells sorted from blood and cultured. These receptors were obtained from a female donor in good health. The CDR3 runs from the conserved cysteine through the conserved F or W. The D gene is left open where the match is weak. Clone size is shown for a subset of rows, as once, few, many or a class of expanded clone.

v_call,d_call,clone_size,j_call,cdr3_aa,cdr3_nt
TRBV25-1,NA,medium-sized,TRBJ2-7,CASSEPTGDSYEQYF,TGTGCCAGCAGTGAACCGACAGGAGATTCCTACGAGCAGTACTTC
TRBV4-1,NA,NA,TRBJ1-3,CASSQDEAWRSGNTIYF,TGCGCCAGCAGCCAAGATGAGGCGTGGCGCTCTGGAAACACCATATATTTT
TRBV7-6,NA,NA,TRBJ2-7,CTSSLKQGYEQCF,TGTACCAGTAGCCTTAAACAGGGCTACGAGCAGTGCTTC
TRBV12-3/TRBV12-4,TRBD1,NA,TRBJ1-5,CASSYTGTGAHQPQHF,TGTGCCAGCAGTTACACCGGGACAGGGGCCCATCAGCCCCAGCATTTT
TRBV20-1,NA,NA,TRBJ2-3,CSAPLGATQYF,TGCAGTGCCCCTCTCGGGGCGACACAGTATTTT
TRBV20-1,TRBD2,many,TRBJ2-1,CSASSGTTPYNEQFF,TGCAGTGCTAGCAGCGGGACTACGCCCTACAATGAGCAGTTCTTC
TRBV20-1,TRBD1,medium-sized,TRBJ1-6,CSARRDSRNSPLHF,TGCAGTGCTAGAAGGGACAGCAGGAATTCACCCCTCCACTTT
TRBV29-1,TRBD1,NA,TRBJ1-5,CSAGTGGGISNQPQHF,TGCAGCGCCGGGACAGGGGGTGGAATTAGCAATCAGCCCCAGCATTTT
TRBV28,NA,medium-sized,TRBJ2-5,CASSLEWGPPNQETQYF,TGTGCCAGCAGTCTCGAGTGGGGGCCGCCTAACCAAGAGACCCAGTACTTC
TRBV7-9,NA,once,TRBJ2-2,CASSSTSTNTGELFF,TGTGCCAGCAGCTCGACTAGTACGAACACCGGGGAGCTGTTTTTT
TRBV4-3,NA,medium-sized,TRBJ2-3,CASSQEPLRGGTDTQYF,TGCGCCAGCAGCCAAGAACCACTTCGCGGAGGCACAGATACGCAGTATTTT
TRBV21-1,NA,NA,TRBJ2-6,CASSKDQGLFSGANVLTF,TGTGCCAGCAGCAAAGACCAGGGATTGTTCTCTGGGGCCAACGTCCTGACTTTC
TRBV3-1,NA,NA,TRBJ2-1,CASSLDQAAEQFF,TGTGCCAGCAGCTTAGACCAGGCAGCAGAGCAGTTCTTC
TRBV29-1,TRBD2,medium-sized,TRBJ2-5,CSASGRYETQYF,TGCAGCGCTAGCGGGAGATATGAGACCCAGTACTTC
TRBV12-3/TRBV12-4,TRBD1,medium-sized,TRBJ2-5,CASSLGGQGWGTQYF,TGTGCCAGCAGTTTAGGAGGACAGGGGTGGGGGACCCAGTACTTC
TRBV6-5,TRBD1,NA,TRBJ2-1,CASNYSSGASTGARFF,TGTGCCAGCAATTACTCTTCAGGAGCCTCGACAGGGGCCCGGTTCTTC
TRBV20-1,TRBD2,NA,TRBJ2-1,CSAASGRAGNEQFF,TGCAGTGCTGCTAGCGGGAGGGCGGGCAATGAGCAGTTCTTC
TRBV5-1,TRBD2,few,TRBJ2-1,CASSPRGLAGQNEQFF,TGCGCCAGCAGCCCGCGGGGACTAGCGGGCCAGAATGAGCAGTTCTTC
TRBV6-2/TRBV6-3,NA,many,TRBJ2-3,CASSPSGTDTQYF,TGTGCCAGCAGCCCCTCCGGCACAGATACGCAGTATTTT
TRBV4-2,TRBD2,NA,TRBJ2-7,CASSQSRLASYEQYF,TGTGCCAGCAGCCAAAGTCGACTAGCCTCCTACGAGCAGTACTTC
TRBV4-3,NA,NA,TRBJ2-3,CASSQVFASPTDTQYF,TGCGCCAGCAGCCAAGTCTTTGCATCGCCGACGGATACGCAGTATTTT
TRBV7-9,NA,NA,TRBJ1-1,CAVVRDTGAFF,TGTGCAGTCGTTAGGGACACTGGAGCTTTCTTT
TRBV20-1,NA,many,TRBJ2-5,CSARHGRGQETQYF,TGCAGTGCTAGGCACGGCAGGGGACAAGAGACCCAGTACTTC
TRBV20-1,NA,medium-sized,TRBJ1-1,CSARGDEGGDTEAFF,TGCAGTGCTAGAGGAGATGAGGGAGGGGATACTGAAGCTTTCTTT
TRBV4-2,TRBD2,NA,TRBJ2-3,CASSALAGRTDTQYF,TGTGCCAGCAGCGCCCTAGCGGGCCGCACAGATACGCAGTATTTT
TRBV24-1,TRBD1,medium-sized,TRBJ2-3,CATSDRDRVPDTQYF,TGTGCCACCAGTGACCGGGACAGGGTACCAGATACGCAGTATTTT
TRBV5-1,NA,NA,TRBJ2-7,CASSLSVRGEQYF,TGCGCCAGCAGCTTGTCGGTAAGGGGCGAGCAGTACTTC
TRBV5-8,NA,NA,TRBJ1-5,CASSLRQYSNQPQHF,TGTGCCAGCAGCTTGAGACAGTATAGCAATCAGCCCCAGCATTTT
TRBV5-1,TRBD2,medium-sized,TRBJ2-1,CASSIKRGFNEQFF,TGCGCCAGCTCGATTAAGCGGGGGTTCAATGAGCAGTTCTTC
TRBV6-5,NA,medium-sized,TRBJ1-1,CASSEPGREGEAFF,TGTGCCAGCAGTGAACCGGGCAGGGAGGGTGAAGCTTTCTTT
TRBV25-1,TRBD1,medium-sized,TRBJ1-2,CASSDRGHGYTF,TGTGCCAGCAGTGACAGGGGGCATGGCTACACCTTC
TRBV28,TRBD2,many,TRBJ2-3,CASSSLAGGVQTQYF,TGTGCCAGCAGTTCCTTAGCGGGTGGGGTTCAGACGCAGTATTTT